The 9 T cell receptor beta chains given below trace back to one sample, sequenced in a study of T-cell memory formation after mild COVID-19. Using its own MiXCR run on the 5' RACE reads, TCRdb lists one record per CDR3 protein. The table includes roughly 450,000 distinct CDR3 sequences, approximately 18% detected once. The sequenced sample was PBMCs or a T cell subset sorted from them (not recorded which). These receptors all stem from a man aged 18 to 30 who had mild COVID-19 (a few samples of this study predate the infection). Cell type and time point are not known.

This clonotype has more than one count but fewer than ten. The junction does not match germline at one end; this may be a read error. This rearrangement joins TRBV12-3 or TRBV12-4 to TRBJ2-7; tentative D call: TRBD1 (5 bases). The CDR3 runs to 13 residues. CDR3 bases: TGTGCCAGCCTAGGAGCAGGGCGATGGGCCCAGGTCTTC. It yields the protein CASLGAGRWAQVF.

The chain carries TRBV7-2 and TRBJ2-5, with D perhaps TRBD1 (7 bases). V lost 5 bases and J lost 7, with 14 bases in between. Per the germline V gene, CDR1 is SGHTA and CDR2 is FQGNSA. CDR3 length equals 13 residues. The chain's CDR3 is CASSQGGFGTQYF. The CDR3 coding sequence is TGTGCCAGCAGCCAGGGGGGTTTCGGGACCCAGTACTTC.

This clonotype was seen ten or more times. This chain uses TRBV7-3 with TRBJ1-2; 8 bases match TRBD1. Trimming at V came to 5 bases and at J to 3 bases, leaving 8 bases not matched to a gene. CDR3 length equals 15 residues. From germline, CDR1 is SGHTA and CDR2 FQGTGA. CDR3 sequence reads: CASSAGQGLDYGYTF. CDR3 nucleotide sequence: TGTGCCAGCAGCGCTGGACAGGGCCTGGACTATGGCTACACCTTC.

This clonotype appeared a few times. The V gene is TRBV5-1, the J gene TRBJ2-3; 10 bases line up with TRBD1. Trimming took 3 bases from V and 3 from J; bases not matched to a gene: 4. The CDR3 is 15 residues long. CDR1 SGHRS and CDR2 YFSETQ come from the germline V gene. As DNA, the CDR3 is TGCGCCAGCAGCTGGACGGGACAGGGGACAGATACGCAGTATTTT. The encoded protein is CASSWTGQGTDTQYF.

This clonotype was seen more than once but under ten times. The CDR3 sequence: CASSRGQGGRTGELFF. The DNA for the CDR3 is TGTGCCAGCAGCAGAGGGCAGGGTGGTCGCACCGGGGAGCTGTTTTTT. The rearrangement uses TRBV7-9 and TRBJ2-2; D may be TRBD1 or TRBD2 (5 bases each). The V gene lost 5 bases and the J gene lost 4 bases, with 17 bases spanning the gap. The CDR3 extends over 16 amino acids. The germline gives CDR1 SEHNR, CDR2 FQNEAQ (reference sequence).

This rearrangement joins TRBV4-2 to TRBJ2-1, with 10 bases lining up with TRBD1. This CDR3 comprises 17 residues. The junction had 8 bases not matched to a gene; V was cut back by 1 base and J by 5 bases. Looked up from germline, CDR1 is LGHNA and CDR2 is YNFKEQ. For the CDR3, the DNA is TGTGCCAGCAGCCAAGCCCTGCCCGGGACAGGGGACAATGAGCAGTTCTTC. Amino acid sequence: CASSQALPGTGDNEQFF.

The rearrangement links TRBV6-5 to TRBJ2-7; TRBD1 matches at 8 bases. This CDR3 comprises 13 residues. V was clipped by 1 base and J by 7 bases; unmatched bases: 3. CDR1 is MNHEY, CDR2 SVGAGI, per germline. The DNA of the CDR3 is TGTGCCAGCAGTTACTTACGGACAGGGGAGCAGTACTTC. Protein product: CASSYLRTGEQYF.

This clonotype was counted only a few times. This chain uses TRBV10-3 with TRBJ2-7, with 9 bases aligning to TRBD1. Looked up from germline, CDR1 is ENHRY and CDR2 is SYGVKD. Unmatched junction bases numbered 10, after V lost 6 bases and J lost 4 bases. CDR3 length equals 15 residues. The CDR3 loop reads CAIRVTRDRAYEQYV. Written as DNA, the CDR3 is TGTGCCATCAGAGTAACCCGGGACAGGGCTTACGAGCAGTACGTC.

This clonotype was counted only a few times. The V call is TRBV7-3, the J call TRBJ1-1, with D tentatively TRBD1 (5 bases). The CDR3 has 17 residues. CDR1 is SGHTA, CDR2 FQGTGA, per germline. Trimming shortened V by 0 bases and J by 1 base, and 15 bases separated the two germline ends. CDR3 sequence: CASSLTGRGRWNTEAFF. The CDR3 nucleotides read TGTGCCAGCAGCTTAACGGGACGGGGCAGATGGAACACTGAAGCTTTCTTT.